Detailed here is one T cell receptor (beta chain). The PCR contained 60 Vbeta and 13 Jbeta primers. Assay used: immunoSEQ multiplex PCR; TCRdb lists only in-frame clones, some missing. Altogether about 180,000 clones are present, 75% to 85% being singletons, with the ten largest covering 3.7%. The data were taken from a study of cytomegalovirus exposure and HLA in healthy donors. Across the study: HLA-typed donors were the source of about 85 million unique TCRs, which an early data release held.

There are 18 residues in the CDR3. In germline, CDR1 is MRHNA, CDR2 SNTAGT. V shed 4 bases and J shed 2 bases, with 21 bases lying between them. The chain couples TRBV6-4 to TRBJ1-5, with a weak D call TRBD1 (5 bases). The sample consisted of PBMCs. This receptor was identified in a woman aged 55-70 years in good health and CMV-seropositive. The CDR3 region is CASSAWAGVESGNQPQHF. The CDR3 DNA reads TGTGCCAGCAGTGCTTGGGCGGGGGTAGAGAGCGGCAATCAGCCCCAGCATTTT.